What follows are 15 T cell receptor beta chains derived from one specimen sequenced in a study of blood T cell repertoires in COVID-19. Profiling relied on immunoSEQ multiplex PCR, and the TCRdb table lists in-frame clones only, not all of them. Of 120,000 or so clones in the sample, under 90% are singletons; the top ten hold 3.5% to 5.5%. The sequenced sample was peripheral blood. Receptors originate from a woman in her sixties or seventies with acute or convalescent COVID-19.

The chain joins TRBV5-1 to TRBJ2-7; D perhaps matches TRBD1 (6 bases). Germline-derived CDR1 and CDR2 are SGHRS and YFSETQ. V was cut by 0 bases and J by 8 bases, with 15 bases left in between. The CDR3 runs to 14 residues. DNA for the CDR3: TGCGCCAGCAGCTTGGCCCCCGGACAGACGCAGCAGTACGTC. This sequence encodes CASSLAPGQTQQYV.

This sequence joins TRBV15 and TRBJ2-2; 8 nucleotides agree with TRBD2. Germline values: CDR1 LNHNV, CDR2 YYDKDF (reference sequence). V trimming: 6 bases; J trimming: 5 bases; junction bases outside the gene matches: 8. This CDR3 spans 15 amino acids. The DNA for the CDR3 is TGTGCCACCAGGGGCGGGGGGCCTCTAACCGGGGAGCTGTTTTTT. Amino acid sequence: CATRGGGPLTGELFF.

The rearrangement joins TRBV11-3 to TRBJ1-2, with 8 positions matching TRBD1. The CDR3 loop spans 15 amino acids. V dropped 0 bases and J dropped 3; count of bases not matched to a gene: 3. The germline V gene has CDR1 SGHNT and CDR2 YENEEA. CDR3 coding DNA: TGTGCCAGCAGCTTAGATGCAGGGGGCGACTATGGCTACACCTTC. Translated: CASSLDAGGDYGYTF.

The chain carries TRBV19 and TRBJ1-2; 9 bases are a match to TRBD1. The V segment lost 3 bases and the J segment 6 bases; nucleotides outside the gene matches: 11. CDR3 length equals 16 residues. Germline V gives CDR1 LNHDA, CDR2 SQIVND (reference sequence). The CDR3 protein is CASSMPGGQGRDGYTF. The DNA for the CDR3 is TGTGCCAGTAGTATGCCGGGGGGACAGGGAAGGGATGGCTACACCTTC.

J is TRBJ1-1 and V is TRBV5-6; 8 bases are a match to TRBD1. The germline V gene has CDR1 SGHDT and CDR2 YYEEEE. The J segment lost 6 bases and the V segment lost 4 bases, leaving 11 bases of the junction unmatched. CDR3 length: 15 residues. CDR3 DNA sequence: TGTGCCAGCAGCAAACGACAGGGGTCAATTCCTGAAGCTTTCTTT. It translates to CASSKRQGSIPEAFF.

The chain is built from TRBV6-2 or TRBV6-3 and TRBJ2-2, with 12 bases identical to TRBD1. Germline loops: CDR1 MNHEY, CDR2 SVGEGT. This CDR3 is 17 amino acids long. Losses at the gene ends were 4 bases for V and 4 bases for J; bases not matched to a gene: 7. The CDR3 DNA sequence: TGTGCCAGCAGTTCCCCGGGACAGGGGGCGTTCACCGGGGAGCTGTTTTTT. Its protein product is CASSSPGQGAFTGELFF.

The chain couples TRBV4-3 to TRBJ2-3; 15 bases map to TRBD2. The junction had 4 bases not matched to a gene; V was cut back by 3 bases and J by 3 bases. Germline V gives CDR1 LGHNA, CDR2 YSLEER. The CDR3 is 17 amino acids. Written as DNA, the CDR3 is TGCGCCAGCAGCCAGGGACTAGCGGGGGGAGGGACAGATACGCAGTATTTT. This translates into CASSQGLAGGGTDTQYF.

The chain combines TRBV4-3 with TRBJ2-1, with 7 positions matching TRBD2. The CDR3 totals 16 residues. The germline CDR1 and CDR2 sequences are LGHNA and YSLEER. V lost 4 bases, J lost 0 bases, and 6 bases stayed unmatched. As DNA, the CDR3 is TGCGCCAGCAGCCGGGGCGGGGGTAGCTCCTACAATGAGCAGTTCTTC. As protein: CASSRGGGSSYNEQFF.

This clone has just a few counts. This sequence joins TRBV10-2 and TRBJ2-7; tentative D call: TRBD2 (6 bases). V dropped 5 bases and J dropped 3 bases, with 14 bases sitting between them. The CDR3 is 14 amino acids. The germline V gene has CDR1 WSHSY and CDR2 SAAADI. The CDR3 DNA reads TGCGCCAGCAGTTTAGCGTCGGGGGACTACGAGCAGTACTTC. Amino acid sequence: CASSLASGDYEQYF.

The chain is built from TRBV19 and TRBJ2-2; tentatively, D is TRBD1 (6 bases). Germline V lookup: CDR1 LNHDA, CDR2 SQIVND (reference sequence). The CDR3 contains 15 residues. The germline V and J ends were trimmed by 6 bases and 7 bases, with 18 bases remaining between them. CDR3 region: CASREVAGAIGELFF. The CDR3 DNA follows: TGTGCCAGTAGAGAAGTGGCAGGGGCAATCGGGGAGCTGTTTTTT.

The gene calls are TRBV6-5 and TRBJ2-3; TRBD2 aligns across 7 bases. V was clipped by 1 base and J by 4 bases; unmatched bases: 8. Germline V gene sequence: CDR1 MNHEY, CDR2 SVGAGI. This CDR3 is 16 amino acids long. CDR3 coding DNA: TGTGCCAGCAGTTACTGGGGGGGAGTAAACGCAGATACGCAGTATTTT. Its protein product is CASSYWGGVNADTQYF.

This chain uses TRBV7-9 with TRBJ2-5; the D is unclear. V lost 1 base and J lost 2, with 5 bases in between. Germline V gene data show CDR1 as SEHNR and CDR2 as FQNEAQ (reference sequence). The CDR3 extends over 13 amino acids. CDR3 protein: CASSLVEQETQYF. CDR3 nucleotide sequence: TGTGCCAGCAGCTTAGTCGAGCAAGAGACCCAGTACTTC.

The chain couples TRBV6-5 to TRBJ1-1, with a tentative D call TRBD1 (5 bases). There are 15 residues in the CDR3. The germline V gene has CDR1 MNHEY and CDR2 SVGAGI. V lost 7 bases, J lost 0 bases, and 15 bases lay in between. CDR3 amino acids: CASIAGGVMNTEAFF. The CDR3 DNA is TGTGCCAGCATCGCGGGGGGTGTTATGAACACTGAAGCTTTCTTT.

Here the CDR3 DNA reads TGTGCCTGGGGGTGGGCGGGGATCCATACGCAGTATTTT. Translation: CAWGWAGIHTQYF. The rearrangement links TRBV30 to TRBJ2-3; tentatively, D is TRBD2 (6 bases). CDR3 length: 13 amino acids. The V and J ends lost 5 bases and 7 bases respectively, with 16 bases between them. Looked up from germline, CDR1 is GTSNPN and CDR2 is SVGIG (reference sequence).

The chain links TRBV3-1 (or the pseudogene TRBV3-2) to TRBJ1-2; 9 nucleotides align to TRBD1. There are 14 residues in the CDR3. V dropped 4 bases and J dropped 6; count of bases not matched to a gene: 6. Germline loops: CDR1 LGHDT, CDR2 YNNKEL (reference sequence). The CDR3 protein is CASSLHRGRDGYTF. DNA for the CDR3: TGTGCCAGCAGCCTTCACAGGGGGCGGGATGGCTACACCTTC.